A single sample is the source of the 6 T cell receptor beta chains below, sequenced in a study of blood T cell repertoires in COVID-19. Produced via immunoSEQ multiplex PCR; TCRdb's table is partial and in-frame only. The sample lists around 250,000 clones, around 90% occurring once. The sequencing input was PBMCs or T cells enriched from blood (not recorded which). The receptors here all came from a man aged 45-65 years who had been exposed to COVID-19.

The chain is built from TRBV2 and TRBJ1-2; D possibly corresponds to TRBD1 (5 bases). V dropped 6 bases and J dropped 6 bases, with 14 bases sitting between them. Germline V gene sequence: CDR1 SNHLY, CDR2 FYNNEI. This CDR3 has 13 amino acids. The CDR3 sequence is CASSPRAGDGYTF. The DNA of the CDR3 is TGTGCCAGCAGCCCCAGGGCGGGAGATGGCTACACCTTC.

This chain uses TRBV6-4 with TRBJ2-2, with D possibly being TRBD1 (6 bases). The CDR3 extends over 13 amino acids. The germline CDR1 and CDR2 sequences are MRHNA and SNTAGT. With 6 bases removed from V and 7 bases from J, the gap between germline ends came to 12 bases. The CDR3 sequence: CASRQGFGGELFF. The CDR3 bases are TGTGCCAGCAGACAGGGATTCGGCGGGGAGCTGTTTTTT.

The chain combines TRBV11-3 with TRBJ2-5; weak D call: TRBD2 (5 bases). There are 14 residues in the CDR3. The germline V gene has CDR1 SGHNT and CDR2 YENEEA. Trimming pared 3 bases from V and 9 bases from J, leaving 17 bases between. CDR3: CASSLLAGQDSQYF. The CDR3 DNA reads TGTGCCAGCAGCTTGCTAGCCGGCCAAGACTCCCAGTACTTC.

This sequence joins TRBV20-1 and TRBJ1-5; TRBD1 might be the D (6 bases). This CDR3 region has 13 residues. V lost 3 bases and J 7 bases, leaving 13 bases between the germline ends. The V gene's germline CDR1 is DFQATT and CDR2 SNEGSKA (reference sequence). The CDR3 protein is CSASIPGAQPQHF. For the CDR3, the DNA is TGCAGTGCTAGTATCCCAGGGGCCCAGCCCCAGCATTTT.

This chain uses TRBV7-2 with TRBJ1-1; tentatively, D is TRBD1 (5 bases). V gave up 7 bases and J gave up 4 bases, with 13 bases separating them. Germline assignment: CDR1 SGHTA and CDR2 FQGNSA. The CDR3 contains 13 residues. The CDR3: CASTMDKTTEAFF. As DNA, the CDR3 is TGTGCCAGCACCATGGACAAGACCACTGAAGCTTTCTTT.

V is TRBV27 and J is TRBJ1-2, with D possibly TRBD1 on 6 matching bases. The CDR3 loop spans 17 amino acids. The V gene's germline CDR1 is MNHEY and CDR2 SMNVEV (reference sequence). V lost 6 bases to trimming and J lost 0 bases, with 20 bases between them. The CDR3 nucleotides are TGTGCCAGCAGGGCCATTAGAGGGGGGGTAGCTAACTATGGCTACACCTTC. Residues: CASRAIRGGVANYGYTF.